This T cell receptor beta chain was found in a study of OX40 agonist ivuxolimab in advanced cancers. Across the whole study: Dose-escalation subjects each had hepatocellular carcinoma, melanoma, renal cell or head and neck cancer.

General study findings and limits: Partial responders at 0.1-3.0 mg/kg had among the lowest clonal expansion. No antigen was identified for the clonally expanded peripheral T cells.

A history of autoimmune disease or systemic immunosuppression excluded patients. TCRdb's copy holds only in-frame clones and misses some; the assay was immunoSEQ multiplex PCR. The data show about 77,000 clones, over 75% seen once. As to this clone: What it binds is not known.

The receptor comes from an adult with an advanced solid tumor such as melanoma, head and neck, liver or kidney cancer. The sequences come from CD4+ or CD8+ T cells sorted from blood, collected in a trial of the OX40 agonist ivuxolimab.

DNA of the CDR3: TGTGCCAGCAGCTTGGCCTCATACTATGGCTACACCTTC. Protein product: CASSLASYYGYTF. The chain employs TRBV5-6 and TRBJ1-2; D unclear. The germline gives CDR1 SGHDT, CDR2 YYEEEE. This CDR3 region has 13 residues. Deletions cut 0 bases from V and 3 bases from J, with 6 bases between.